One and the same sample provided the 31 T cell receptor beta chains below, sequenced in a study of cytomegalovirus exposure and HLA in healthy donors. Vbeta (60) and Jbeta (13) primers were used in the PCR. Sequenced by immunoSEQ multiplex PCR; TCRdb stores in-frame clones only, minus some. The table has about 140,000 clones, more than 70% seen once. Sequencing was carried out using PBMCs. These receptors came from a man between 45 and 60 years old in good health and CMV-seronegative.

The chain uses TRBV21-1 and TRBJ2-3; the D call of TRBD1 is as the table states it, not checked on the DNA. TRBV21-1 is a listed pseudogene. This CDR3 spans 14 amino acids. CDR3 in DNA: TGTGCCAGCAGCATACGGACAGTTCAGGATACGCAGTATTTT. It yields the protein CASSIRTVQDTQYF.

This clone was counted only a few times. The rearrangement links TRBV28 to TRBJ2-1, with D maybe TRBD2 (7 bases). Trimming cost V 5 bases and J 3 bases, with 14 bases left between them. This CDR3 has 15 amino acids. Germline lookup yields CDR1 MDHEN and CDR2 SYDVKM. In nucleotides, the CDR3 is TGTGCCAGCAGTCCCCGGGGGGCCTTCTACAATGAGCAGTTCTTC. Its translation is CASSPRGAFYNEQFF.

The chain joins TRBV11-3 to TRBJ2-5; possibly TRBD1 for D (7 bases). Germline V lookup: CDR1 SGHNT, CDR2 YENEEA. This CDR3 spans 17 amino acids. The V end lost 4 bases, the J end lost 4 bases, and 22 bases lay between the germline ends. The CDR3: CASSSPMTGMGGETQYF. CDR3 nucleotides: TGTGCCAGCAGCTCACCGATGACAGGGATGGGGGGAGAGACCCAGTACTTC.

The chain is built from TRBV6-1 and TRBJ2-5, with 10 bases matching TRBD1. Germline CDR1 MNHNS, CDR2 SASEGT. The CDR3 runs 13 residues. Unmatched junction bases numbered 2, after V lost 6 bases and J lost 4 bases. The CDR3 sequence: CASRWDRGETQYF. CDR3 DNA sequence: TGTGCCAGCAGGTGGGACAGGGGAGAGACCCAGTACTTC.

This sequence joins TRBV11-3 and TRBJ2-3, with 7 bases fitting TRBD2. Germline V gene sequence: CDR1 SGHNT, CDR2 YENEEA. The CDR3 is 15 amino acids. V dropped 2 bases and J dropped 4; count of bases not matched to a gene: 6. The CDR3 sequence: CASSLRAGRADTQYF. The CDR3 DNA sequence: TGTGCCAGCAGCTTAAGAGCGGGGCGGGCAGATACGCAGTATTTT.

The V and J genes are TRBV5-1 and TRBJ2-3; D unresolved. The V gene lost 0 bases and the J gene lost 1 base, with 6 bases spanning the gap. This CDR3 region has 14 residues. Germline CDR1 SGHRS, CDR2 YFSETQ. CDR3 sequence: CASSLVAGTDTQYF. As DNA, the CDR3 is TGCGCCAGCAGCTTGGTCGCGGGCACAGATACGCAGTATTTT.

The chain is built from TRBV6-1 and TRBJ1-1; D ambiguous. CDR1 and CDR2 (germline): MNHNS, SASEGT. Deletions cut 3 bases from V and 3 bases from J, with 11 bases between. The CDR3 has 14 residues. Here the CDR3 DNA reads TGTGCCAGCAGTGATATCCCCTATCACACTGAAGCTTTCTTT. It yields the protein CASSDIPYHTEAFF.

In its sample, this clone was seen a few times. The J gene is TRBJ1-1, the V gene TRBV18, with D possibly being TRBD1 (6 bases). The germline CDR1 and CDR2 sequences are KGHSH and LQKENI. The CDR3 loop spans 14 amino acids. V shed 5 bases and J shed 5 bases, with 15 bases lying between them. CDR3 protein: CASSYEQGGTEAFF. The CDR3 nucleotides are TGTGCCAGCTCATATGAACAGGGAGGGACTGAAGCTTTCTTT. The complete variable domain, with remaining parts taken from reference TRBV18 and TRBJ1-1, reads NAGVMQNPRHLVRRRGQEARLRCSPMKGHSHVYWYRQLPEEGLKFMVYLQKENIIDESGMPKERFSAEFPKEGPSILRIQQVVRGDSAAYFCASSYEQGGTEAFFGQGTRLTVV.

The CDR3: CASSLVGLSTDTQYF. The CDR3 DNA is TGTGCCAGCAGCTTAGTGGGACTATCTACAGATACGCAGTATTTT. The chain joins TRBV7-9 to TRBJ2-3, with TRBD2 identical over 7 bases. The V and J ends lost 1 base and 3 bases, in that order; junction bases with no gene match: 4. Germline V gives CDR1 SEHNR, CDR2 FQNEAQ (reference sequence). CDR3 length: 15 residues.

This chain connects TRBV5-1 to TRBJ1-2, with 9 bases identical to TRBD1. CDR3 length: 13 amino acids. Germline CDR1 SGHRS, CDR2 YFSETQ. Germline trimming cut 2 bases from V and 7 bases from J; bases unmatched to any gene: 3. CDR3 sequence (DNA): TGCGCCAGCAGCTTCCGGGACAGGGTTGGCTACACCTTC. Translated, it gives CASSFRDRVGYTF.

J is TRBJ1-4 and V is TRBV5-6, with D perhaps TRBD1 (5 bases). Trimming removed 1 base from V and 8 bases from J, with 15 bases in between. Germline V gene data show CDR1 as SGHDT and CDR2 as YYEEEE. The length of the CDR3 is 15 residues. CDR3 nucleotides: TGTGCCAGCAGCTTGCGGACGGGGACTCGAGAAAAACTGTTTTTT. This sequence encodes CASSLRTGTREKLFF.

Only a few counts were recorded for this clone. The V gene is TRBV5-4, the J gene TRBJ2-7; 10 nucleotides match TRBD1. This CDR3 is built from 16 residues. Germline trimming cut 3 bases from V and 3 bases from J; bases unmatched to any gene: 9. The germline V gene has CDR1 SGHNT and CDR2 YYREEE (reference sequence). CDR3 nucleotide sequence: TGTGCCAGCAGCTCTTCAACCGGACAGGGGGTCTACGAGCAGTACTTC. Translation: CASSSSTGQGVYEQYF.

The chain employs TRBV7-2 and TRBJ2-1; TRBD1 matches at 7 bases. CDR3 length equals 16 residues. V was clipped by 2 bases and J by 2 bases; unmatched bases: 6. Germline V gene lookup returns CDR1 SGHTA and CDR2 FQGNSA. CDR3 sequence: CASSLIRGSPYNEQFF. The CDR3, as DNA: TGTGCCAGCAGCTTAATCAGGGGGAGCCCCTACAATGAGCAGTTCTTC.

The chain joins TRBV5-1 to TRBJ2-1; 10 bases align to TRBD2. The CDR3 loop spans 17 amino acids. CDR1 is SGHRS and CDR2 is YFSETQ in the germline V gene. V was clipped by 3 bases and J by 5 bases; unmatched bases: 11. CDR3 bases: TGCGCCAGCAGCTCTGACACTAGCGGGGCGACTGACAATGAGCAGTTCTTC. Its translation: CASSSDTSGATDNEQFF.

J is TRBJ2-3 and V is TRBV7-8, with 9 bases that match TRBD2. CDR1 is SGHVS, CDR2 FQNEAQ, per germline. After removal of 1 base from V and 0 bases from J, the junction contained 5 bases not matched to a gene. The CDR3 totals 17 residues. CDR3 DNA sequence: TGTGCCAGCAGCTTAGTTGGCAGCGGGGGGAGCACAGATACGCAGTATTTT. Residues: CASSLVGSGGSTDTQYF.

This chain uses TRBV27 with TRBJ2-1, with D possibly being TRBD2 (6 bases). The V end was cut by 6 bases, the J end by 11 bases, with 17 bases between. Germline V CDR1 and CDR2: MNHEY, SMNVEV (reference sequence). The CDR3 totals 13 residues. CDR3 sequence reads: CASRTPFGGKQFF. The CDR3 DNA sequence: TGTGCCAGCAGGACCCCGTTCGGAGGGAAGCAGTTCTTC.

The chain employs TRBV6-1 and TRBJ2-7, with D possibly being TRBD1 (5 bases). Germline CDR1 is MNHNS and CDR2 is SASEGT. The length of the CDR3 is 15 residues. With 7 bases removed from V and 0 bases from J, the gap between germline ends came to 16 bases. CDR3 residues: CASNRWGPSSYEQYF. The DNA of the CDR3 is TGTGCCAGCAATCGTTGGGGCCCGAGCTCCTACGAGCAGTACTTC.

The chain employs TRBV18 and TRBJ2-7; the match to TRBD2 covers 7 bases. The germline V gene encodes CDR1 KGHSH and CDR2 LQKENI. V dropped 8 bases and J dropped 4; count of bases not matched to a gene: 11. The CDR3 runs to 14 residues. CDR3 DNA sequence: TGTGCCAGCGTGGCGGGAGCGGGGATTTACGAGCAGTACTTC. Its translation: CASVAGAGIYEQYF.

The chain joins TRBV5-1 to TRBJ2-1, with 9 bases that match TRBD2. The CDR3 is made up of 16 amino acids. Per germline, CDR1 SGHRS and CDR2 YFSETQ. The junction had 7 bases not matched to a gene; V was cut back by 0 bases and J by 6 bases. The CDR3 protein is CASSLGAGGTSNEQFF. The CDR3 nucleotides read TGCGCCAGCAGCTTGGGAGCGGGGGGTACATCCAATGAGCAGTTCTTC.

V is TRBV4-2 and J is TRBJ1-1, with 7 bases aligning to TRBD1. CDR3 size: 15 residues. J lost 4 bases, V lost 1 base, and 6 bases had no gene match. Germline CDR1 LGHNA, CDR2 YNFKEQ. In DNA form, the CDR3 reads TGTGCCAGCAGCCAAGTGTCGGCAGGGGGCACTGAAGCTTTCTTT. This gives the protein CASSQVSAGGTEAFF.

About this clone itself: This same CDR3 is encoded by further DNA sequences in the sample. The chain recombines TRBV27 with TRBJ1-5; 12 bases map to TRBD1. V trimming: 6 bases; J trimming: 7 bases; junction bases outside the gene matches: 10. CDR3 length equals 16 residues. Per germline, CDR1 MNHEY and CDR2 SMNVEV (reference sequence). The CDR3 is CASSLRGGTGGQPQHF. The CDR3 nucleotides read TGTGCCAGCAGCCTACGTGGTGGGACAGGGGGCCAGCCCCAGCATTTT.

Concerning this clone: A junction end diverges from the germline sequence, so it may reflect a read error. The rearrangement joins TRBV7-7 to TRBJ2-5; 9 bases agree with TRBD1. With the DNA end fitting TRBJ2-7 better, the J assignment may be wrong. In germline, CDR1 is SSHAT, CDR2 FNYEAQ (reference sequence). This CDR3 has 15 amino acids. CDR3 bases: TGTGCTAGCAGCTTAGCAGACAGGGGGGACTACGAGCAGTACTTC. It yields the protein CASSLADRGDYEQYF.

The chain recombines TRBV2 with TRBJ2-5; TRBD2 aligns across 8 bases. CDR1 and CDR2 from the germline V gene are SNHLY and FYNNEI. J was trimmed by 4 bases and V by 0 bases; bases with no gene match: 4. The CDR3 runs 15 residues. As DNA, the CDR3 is TGTGCCAGCAGTGAAGCGCGGGGGGTTGGAGAGACCCAGTACTTC. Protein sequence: CASSEARGVGETQYF.

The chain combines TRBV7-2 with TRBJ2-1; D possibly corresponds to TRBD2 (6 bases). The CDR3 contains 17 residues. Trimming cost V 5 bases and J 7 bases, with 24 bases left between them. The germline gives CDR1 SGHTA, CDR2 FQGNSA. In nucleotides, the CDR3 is TGTGCCAGCAGCCCCCGGGGTATTGGCGGGGTTAGGAATGAGCAGTTCTTC. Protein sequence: CASSPRGIGGVRNEQFF.

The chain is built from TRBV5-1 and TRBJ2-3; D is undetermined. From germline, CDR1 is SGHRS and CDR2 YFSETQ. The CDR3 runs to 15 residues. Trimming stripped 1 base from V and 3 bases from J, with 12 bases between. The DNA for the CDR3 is TGCGCCAGCAGCTTGTCGCCGAGCAGGACAGATACGCAGTATTTT. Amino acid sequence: CASSLSPSRTDTQYF.

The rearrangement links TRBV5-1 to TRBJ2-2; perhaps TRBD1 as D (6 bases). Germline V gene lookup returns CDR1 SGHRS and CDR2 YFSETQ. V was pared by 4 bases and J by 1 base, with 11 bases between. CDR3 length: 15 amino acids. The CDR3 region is CASSGGRGNTGELFF. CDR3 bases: TGCGCCAGCAGCGGTGGCAGGGGGAACACCGGGGAGCTGTTTTTT. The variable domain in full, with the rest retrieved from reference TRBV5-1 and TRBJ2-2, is KAGVTQTPRYLIKTRGQQVTLSCSPISGHRSVSWYQQTPGQGLQFLFEYFSETQRNKGNFPGRFSGRQFSNSRSEMNVSTLELGDSALYLCASSGGRGNTGELFFGEGSRLTVL.

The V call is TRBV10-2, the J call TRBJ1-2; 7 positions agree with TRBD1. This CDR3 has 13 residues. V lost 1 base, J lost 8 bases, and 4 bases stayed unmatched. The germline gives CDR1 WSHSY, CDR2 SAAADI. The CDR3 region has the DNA TGCGCCAGCAGTGAGTTACAGGGGAACGGCTACACCTTC. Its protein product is CASSELQGNGYTF.

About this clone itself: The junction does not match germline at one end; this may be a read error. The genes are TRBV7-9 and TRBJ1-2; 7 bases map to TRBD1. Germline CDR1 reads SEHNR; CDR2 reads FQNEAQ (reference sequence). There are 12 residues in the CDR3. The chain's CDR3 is CSSSRDSYGYTF. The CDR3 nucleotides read TGTTCCAGCAGCCGGGACAGCTATGGCTACACCTTC.

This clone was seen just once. This chain's CDR3 is CASSEALSGSSYEQYF. DNA for the CDR3: TGTGCCAGCAGTGAAGCGCTTTCGGGTAGCTCCTACGAGCAGTACTTC. The chain recombines TRBV6-1 with TRBJ2-7; D call uncertain. The CDR3 is made up of 16 amino acids. The germline V gene encodes CDR1 MNHNS and CDR2 SASEGT. V was clipped by 0 bases and J by 0 bases, with 12 bases between them.

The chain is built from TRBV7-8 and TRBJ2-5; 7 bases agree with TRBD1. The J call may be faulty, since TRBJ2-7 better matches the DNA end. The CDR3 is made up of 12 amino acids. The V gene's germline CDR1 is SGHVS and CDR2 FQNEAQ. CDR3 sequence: CASSFHRGEQYF. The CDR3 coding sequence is TGTGCCAGCAGCTTCCACAGGGGCGAGCAGTACTTC.

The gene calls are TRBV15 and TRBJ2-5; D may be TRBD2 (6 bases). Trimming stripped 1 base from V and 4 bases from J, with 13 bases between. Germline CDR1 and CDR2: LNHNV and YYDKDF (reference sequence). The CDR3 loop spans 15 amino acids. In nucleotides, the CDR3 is TGTGCCACCAGCAGAGGTCGGGGGACGGCAGAGACCCAGTACTTC. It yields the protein CATSRGRGTAETQYF.